This TCR beta chain was captured in a study of blood T cell repertoires in COVID-19. Study-wide background: Acute-phase and convalescent COVID-19 samples originated in the United States, Italy and Spain.

Some clones are missing from TCRdb's copy, which holds only in-frame ones; the method was immunoSEQ multiplex PCR. The table lists roughly 200,000 clones, about 80% of them singletons, with 4% to 5.5% in the top ten. Sequencing input: peripheral blood. The sequence was collected from a man over 45 with active or convalescent COVID-19.

The chain's CDR3 is CASRDGLGSTDTQYF. CDR3 bases: TGTGCCAGCAGGGACGGACTAGGTAGCACAGATACGCAGTATTTT. The chain joins TRBV2 to TRBJ2-3; TRBD2 aligns across 7 bases. The V segment lost 6 bases and the J segment 0 bases; nucleotides outside the gene matches: 6. This CDR3 is 15 amino acids long. CDR1 is SNHLY, CDR2 FYNNEI, per germline.